The clone carrying this T cell receptor beta chain was seen only a few times. The sample belongs to a study of T-cell reconstitution after alpha-beta-depleted transplantation in children. Trimming cost V 4 bases and J 3 bases; bases outside gene matches: 3. From germline, CDR1 is MNHEY and CDR2 SMNVEV (reference sequence). The CDR3 contains 14 residues. Unique molecular identifiers were incorporated when the TCRbeta library was constructed. TCRdb recomputed calls from the PCR reads with MiXCR, one row per CDR3 protein. Among around 400,000 distinct CDR3 sequences listed, under 13% were seen once. The receptor was derived from a human donor who donated a stem cell graft to a child with acute myeloid leukemia. Specimen: PBMCs from the stem cell graft donor, collected from the stem cell graft. J is TRBJ1-2 and V is TRBV27; 9 nucleotides line up with TRBD1. The CDR3 nucleotides are TGTGCCAGCAGTTCCGGGACAGGGCACTATGGCTACACCTTC. Translating gives CASSSGTGHYGYTF.